Presented here are 8 T cell receptor beta chains from one specimen sequenced in a study of immune evolution from preneoplasia to lung adenocarcinoma. Produced via immunoSEQ multiplex PCR; TCRdb's table is partial and in-frame only. Of more than 13,000 clones listed, 80% are singletons. Specimen: FFPE minimally invasive lung adenocarcinoma tissue. All receptors derive from a person in their 70s with lung adenocarcinoma.

The chain couples TRBV19 to TRBJ2-5, with TRBD2 as a possible D gene (5 bases). The CDR3 extends over 15 amino acids. The V gene lost 5 bases and the J gene lost 2 bases, with 15 bases spanning the gap. Germline CDR1 LNHDA, CDR2 SQIVND (reference sequence). The CDR3 region has the DNA TGTGCCAGTAGTGAGTCGGGAACCCCGCAAGAGACCCAGTACTTC. Encoded protein: CASSESGTPQETQYF.

This clone appeared a single time. This chain joins TRBV5-6 and TRBJ1-2; D is possibly TRBD1 (6 bases). The germline V and J ends were trimmed by 3 bases and 8 bases, with 23 bases remaining between them. Germline assignment: CDR1 SGHDT and CDR2 YYEEEE. This CDR3 contains 16 residues. The CDR3 nucleotides read TGTGCCAGCAGCTCAAGATTAACACAGGGATTTGGGGGCTACACCTTC. It yields the protein CASSSRLTQGFGGYTF.

The chain has TRBV19 and TRBJ2-5, with 7 bases lining up with TRBD1. The germline V gene encodes CDR1 LNHDA and CDR2 SQIVND (reference sequence). J lost 4 bases, V lost 6 bases, and 11 bases had no gene match. The CDR3 is 15 residues long. Written as DNA, the CDR3 is TGTGCCAGTAGCGAAAAACAGGGGTTTAGAGAGACCCAGTACTTC. Amino acids: CASSEKQGFRETQYF.

Only one count was recorded for this clone. This sequence joins TRBV6-6 and TRBJ1-2; D remains unclear. Per germline, CDR1 MNHNY and CDR2 SVGAGI (reference sequence). V lost 5 bases and J 6 bases, leaving 7 bases between the germline ends. The CDR3 spans 11 residues. For the CDR3, the DNA is TGTGCCAGCAGTACCGTTGATGGCTACACCTTC. It translates to CASSTVDGYTF.

The chain combines TRBV27 with TRBJ1-5, with 8 bases matching TRBD1. V lost 4 bases, J lost 6 bases, and 2 bases stayed unmatched. Germline CDR1 and CDR2: MNHEY and SMNVEV (reference sequence). CDR3 length: 13 amino acids. The CDR3 reads CASSSGGGQPQHF. The DNA of the CDR3 is TGTGCCAGCAGTTCAGGGGGCGGTCAGCCCCAGCATTTT.

V and J are TRBV5-6 and TRBJ1-1, with D possibly being TRBD1 (6 bases). This CDR3 comprises 13 residues. V was pared by 0 bases and J by 6 bases, with 9 bases between. From germline, CDR1 is SGHDT and CDR2 YYEEEE. CDR3 DNA sequence: TGTGCCAGCAGCTTGGTGGCAGGGGCTGAAGCTTTCTTT. This encodes CASSLVAGAEAFF.

This chain joins TRBV27 and TRBJ2-7; 8 bases are a match to TRBD1. CDR1 MNHEY and CDR2 SMNVEV come from the germline V gene (reference sequence). After removal of 8 bases from V and 0 bases from J, the junction contained 6 bases not matched to a gene. The CDR3 sequence is 14 residues long. This chain's CDR3 is CASGGTGVSYEQYF. The CDR3 bases are TGTGCCAGCGGGGGGACAGGAGTCTCCTACGAGCAGTACTTC.

This rearrangement joins TRBV18 to TRBJ1-4, with D possibly TRBD1 on 6 matching bases. The V end lost 1 base, the J end lost 4 bases, and 10 bases lay between the germline ends. The CDR3 consists of 15 residues. Germline lookup yields CDR1 KGHSH and CDR2 LQKENI. The DNA for the CDR3 is TGTGCCAGCTCACCACGGGGGCACGGTAATGAAAAACTGTTTTTT. This sequence encodes CASSPRGHGNEKLFF. Drawing the rest from reference TRBV18 and TRBJ1-4, the complete variable domain is NAGVMQNPRHLVRRRGQEARLRCSPMKGHSHVYWYRQLPEEGLKFMVYLQKENIIDESGMPKERFSAEFPKEGPSILRIQQVVRGDSAAYFCASSPRGHGNEKLFFGSGTQLSVL.